This entry describes one T cell receptor (beta chain). Clones were sequenced by immunoSEQ multiplex PCR, and TCRdb holds only the in-frame ones, with some missing. The data show roughly 260,000 clones, 87% seen once. The data originate from a study of blood T cell repertoires in COVID-19. Sample: peripheral blood. The source of this sequence is a woman aged 50 to 60 with acute or convalescent COVID-19.

The CDR3 DNA sequence: TGCGCCAGCAGCTTGGGGCCCACTGGGAGCTCTGGAAACACCATATATTTT. This sequence encodes CASSLGPTGSSGNTIYF. This chain uses TRBV5-1 with TRBJ1-3; D is undetermined. CDR1 and CDR2 from the germline V gene are SGHRS and YFSETQ. The CDR3 extends over 17 amino acids. V was pared by 0 bases and J by 0 bases, with 13 bases between.